The entry below gives a single T cell receptor beta chain sequence along with its context. The data were taken from a study of shared clonotypes between healthy human individuals. Profiling relied on immunoSEQ multiplex PCR, and the TCRdb table lists in-frame clones only, not all of them. The sample lists approximately 100,000 clones; approximately 70% were seen once. The receptor was derived from a woman in her thirties in good health. The material sequenced was memory CD8+ T cells sorted from blood. The sample's subset: CD45RO+ cells pooled with CCR7-negative TemRA cells.

The CDR3 DNA follows: TGTGCCAGCAGTGATCAGGGGACTAGCGGAAACTTCGCGAACACCGGGGAGCTGTTTTTT. It is translated as CASSDQGTSGNFANTGELFF. The chain carries TRBV2 and TRBJ2-2, with TRBD2 matching over 11 bases. In germline, CDR1 is SNHLY, CDR2 FYNNEI. J gave up 0 bases and V 3 bases, and 12 bases lay outside the gene matches. The CDR3 loop spans 20 amino acids.